This T cell receptor (beta chain) came from a study of vaccination and CD4 T cells after COVID-19. Noted treatment: roughly 10-day PBMC culture with coronavirus spike peptide pools or control peptides (ViraFEST assay). In its sample, this clonotype was seen a few times. The antigen is not known. Cultured CD4+ T cell DNA was sequenced using the Oncomine TCR Beta short-read assay. Using the QIAamp micro DNA kit, genomic DNA was extracted from the CD4+ T cells that had been cultured. TCRdb processed the PCR reads anew with MiXCR; each CDR3 protein has one entry. The top ten clones hold around 7.3% of a sample with 16,000 or so distinct CDR3 sequences, about two fifths of them seen once. The length of the CDR3 is 14 residues. The V end was cut by 7 bases, the J end by 0 bases, with 10 bases between. From germline, CDR1 is KGHDR and CDR2 SFDVKD.

This TCR derives from a human donor who had recovered from COVID-19. This sample comprised CD4+ T cells from blood, cultured in vitro, obtained after SARS-CoV-2 vaccination. This chain uses TRBV24-1 with TRBJ2-3; tentatively, D is TRBD1 (6 bases). CDR3 in DNA: TGTGCCACCAGGGGGACACTCAGCACAGATACGCAGTATTTT. Protein product: CATRGTLSTDTQYF.